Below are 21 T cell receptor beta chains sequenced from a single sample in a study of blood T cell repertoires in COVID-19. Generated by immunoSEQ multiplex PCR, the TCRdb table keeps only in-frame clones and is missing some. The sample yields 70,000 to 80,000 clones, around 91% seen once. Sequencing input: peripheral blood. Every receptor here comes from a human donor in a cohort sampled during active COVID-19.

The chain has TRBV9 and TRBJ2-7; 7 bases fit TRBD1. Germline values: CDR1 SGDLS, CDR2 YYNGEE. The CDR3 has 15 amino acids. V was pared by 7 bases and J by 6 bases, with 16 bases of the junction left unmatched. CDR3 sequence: CASGPPGQNLGEQYF. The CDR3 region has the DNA TGTGCCAGCGGGCCCCCGGGACAGAACCTTGGCGAGCAGTACTTC.

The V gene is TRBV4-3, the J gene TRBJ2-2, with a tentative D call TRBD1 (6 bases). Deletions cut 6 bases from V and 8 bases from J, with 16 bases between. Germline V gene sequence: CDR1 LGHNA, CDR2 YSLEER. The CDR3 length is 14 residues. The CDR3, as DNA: TGCGCCAGCAGGGGACACAGGGTAGGAGGGGAGCTGTTTTTT. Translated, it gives CASRGHRVGGELFF.

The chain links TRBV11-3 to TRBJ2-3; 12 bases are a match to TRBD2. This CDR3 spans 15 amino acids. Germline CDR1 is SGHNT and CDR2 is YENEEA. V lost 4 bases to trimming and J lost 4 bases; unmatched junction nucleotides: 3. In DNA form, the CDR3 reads TGTGCCAGCAGCTCGGCTAGCGGGGGGGCAGATACGCAGTATTTT. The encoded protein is CASSSASGGADTQYF. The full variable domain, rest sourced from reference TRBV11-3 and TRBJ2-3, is EAGVVQSPRYKIIEKKQPVAFWCNPISGHNTLYWYLQNLGQGPELLIRYENEEAVDDSQLPKDRFSAERLKGVDSTLKIQPAELGDSAVYLCASSSASGGADTQYFGPGTRLTVL.

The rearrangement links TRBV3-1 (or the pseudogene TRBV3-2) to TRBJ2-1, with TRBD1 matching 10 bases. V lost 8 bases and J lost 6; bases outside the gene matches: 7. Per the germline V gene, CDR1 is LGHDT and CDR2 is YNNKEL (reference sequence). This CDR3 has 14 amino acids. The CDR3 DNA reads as TGTGCCAGCGGACCGGGACAGGGGCCCAATGAGCAGTTCTTC. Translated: CASGPGQGPNEQFF.

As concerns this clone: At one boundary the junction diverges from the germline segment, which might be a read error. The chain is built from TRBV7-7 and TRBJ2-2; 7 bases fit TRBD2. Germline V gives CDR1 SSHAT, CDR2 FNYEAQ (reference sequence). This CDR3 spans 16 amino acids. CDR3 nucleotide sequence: TGTGCTAGCAGCCTACAACCCGGGGGGACCACCGGGGAGCTGTTTTTT. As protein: CASSLQPGGTTGELFF.

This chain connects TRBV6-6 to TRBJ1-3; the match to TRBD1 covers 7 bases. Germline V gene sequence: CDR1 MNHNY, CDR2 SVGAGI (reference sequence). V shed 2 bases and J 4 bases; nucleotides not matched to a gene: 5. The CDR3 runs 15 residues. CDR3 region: CASSYTGTAGNTIYF. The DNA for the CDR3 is TGTGCCAGCAGTTACACCGGGACAGCCGGAAACACCATATATTTT.

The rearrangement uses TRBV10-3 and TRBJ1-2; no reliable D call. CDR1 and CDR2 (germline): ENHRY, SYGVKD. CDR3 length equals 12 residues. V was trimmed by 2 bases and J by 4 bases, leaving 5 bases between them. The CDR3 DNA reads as TGTGCCATCAGTGAGGGTAGCTATGGCTACACCTTC. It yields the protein CAISEGSYGYTF.

The chain's CDR3 is CASSLRGVGQGVDEQYF. DNA of the CDR3: TGCGCCAGCAGCTTGAGAGGTGTCGGACAGGGGGTCGACGAGCAGTACTTC. The J gene is TRBJ2-7, the V gene TRBV5-1; 10 nucleotides match TRBD1. J gave up 5 bases and V 1 base, and 12 bases lay outside the gene matches. CDR3 length: 17 residues. Germline V CDR1 and CDR2: SGHRS, YFSETQ.

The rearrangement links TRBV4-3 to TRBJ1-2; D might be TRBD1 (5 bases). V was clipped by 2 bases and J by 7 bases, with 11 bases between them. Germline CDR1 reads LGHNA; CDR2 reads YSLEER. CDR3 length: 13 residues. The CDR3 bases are TGCGCCAGCAGCCAATCAGGGTACTCTGGCTACACCTTC. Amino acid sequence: CASSQSGYSGYTF.

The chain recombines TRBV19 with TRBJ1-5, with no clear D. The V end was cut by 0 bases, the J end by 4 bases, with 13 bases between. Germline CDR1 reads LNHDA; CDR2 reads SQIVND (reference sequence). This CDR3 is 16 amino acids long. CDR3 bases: TGTGCCAGTAGTATAGAAGCCCACCTGATGAATCAGCCCCAGCATTTT. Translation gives CASSIEAHLMNQPQHF.

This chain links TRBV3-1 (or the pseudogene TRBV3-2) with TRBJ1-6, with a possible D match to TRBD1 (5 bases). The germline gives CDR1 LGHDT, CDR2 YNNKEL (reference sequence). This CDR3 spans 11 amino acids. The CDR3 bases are TGTGCGAGCGGTGAATCGGGGGCCCTCCACTTT. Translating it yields CASGESGALHF.

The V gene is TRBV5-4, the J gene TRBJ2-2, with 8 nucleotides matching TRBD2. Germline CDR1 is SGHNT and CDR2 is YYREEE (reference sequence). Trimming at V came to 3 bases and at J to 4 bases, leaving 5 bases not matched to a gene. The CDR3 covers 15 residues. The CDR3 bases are TGTGCCAGCAGCTCGGGGGGGCTGGGCACCGGGGAGCTGTTTTTT. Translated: CASSSGGLGTGELFF.

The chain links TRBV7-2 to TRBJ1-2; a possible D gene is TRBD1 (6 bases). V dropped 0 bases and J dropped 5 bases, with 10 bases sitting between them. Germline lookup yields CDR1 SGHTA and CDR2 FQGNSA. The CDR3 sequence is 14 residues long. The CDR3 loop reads CASSLASGVYGYTF. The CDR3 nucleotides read TGTGCCAGCAGCTTAGCGTCAGGGGTTTATGGCTACACCTTC.

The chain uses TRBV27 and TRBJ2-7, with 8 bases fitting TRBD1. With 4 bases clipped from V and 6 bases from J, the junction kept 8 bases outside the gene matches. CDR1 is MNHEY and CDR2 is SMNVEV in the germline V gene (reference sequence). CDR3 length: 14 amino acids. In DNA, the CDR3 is TGTGCCAGCAGTTGGAATTTCGACAGGGGCGAGCAGTACTTC. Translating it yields CASSWNFDRGEQYF.

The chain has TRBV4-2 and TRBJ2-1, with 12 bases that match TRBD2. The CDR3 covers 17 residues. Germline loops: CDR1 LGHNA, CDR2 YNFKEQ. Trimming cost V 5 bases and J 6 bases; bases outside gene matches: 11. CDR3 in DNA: TGTGCCAGCAGCGAGCTAGCGGGGGGGCCCTATCGCAATGAGCAGTTCTTC. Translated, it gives CASSELAGGPYRNEQFF.

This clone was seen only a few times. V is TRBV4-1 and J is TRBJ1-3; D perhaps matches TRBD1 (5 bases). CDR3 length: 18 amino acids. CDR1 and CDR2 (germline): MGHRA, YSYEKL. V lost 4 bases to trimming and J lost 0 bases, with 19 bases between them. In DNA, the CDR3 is TGCGCCAGCAGCCTGGCCCAAAGGGGAGGCCGCTCTGGAAACACCATATATTTT. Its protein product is CASSLAQRGGRSGNTIYF.

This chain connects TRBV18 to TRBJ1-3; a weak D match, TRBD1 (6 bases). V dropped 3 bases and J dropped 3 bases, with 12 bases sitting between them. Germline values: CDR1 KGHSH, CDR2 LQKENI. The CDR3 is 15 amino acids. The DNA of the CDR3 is TGTGCCAGCTCACCGTCGACAGGCGATGGAAACACCATATATTTT. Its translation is CASSPSTGDGNTIYF.

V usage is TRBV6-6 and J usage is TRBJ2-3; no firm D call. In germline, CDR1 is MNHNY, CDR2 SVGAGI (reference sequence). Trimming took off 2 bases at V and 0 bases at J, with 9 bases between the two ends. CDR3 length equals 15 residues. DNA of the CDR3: TGTGCCAGCAGTTACAGCTCCCCTAGCACAGATACGCAGTATTTT. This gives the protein CASSYSSPSTDTQYF.

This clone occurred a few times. DNA for the CDR3: TGTGCCAGCAGTTTGGGGGGAGATCAGCCCCAGCATTTT. It specifies CASSLGGDQPQHF. V and J are TRBV6-5 and TRBJ1-5; maybe TRBD1 (5 bases). Germline CDR1 reads MNHEY; CDR2 reads SVGAGI. V lost 4 bases and J 5 bases, leaving 9 bases between the germline ends. The CDR3 covers 13 residues.

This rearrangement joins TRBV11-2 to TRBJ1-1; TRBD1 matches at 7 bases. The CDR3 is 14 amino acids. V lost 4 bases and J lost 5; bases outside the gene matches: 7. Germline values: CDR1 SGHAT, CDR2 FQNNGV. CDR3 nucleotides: TGTGCCAGCAGCTGGCAGGGGGAAAGTACTGAAGCTTTCTTT. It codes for CASSWQGESTEAFF.

The CDR3: CASSQDQYYEQYF. The CDR3 DNA reads as TGTGCCAGCAGCCAAGACCAGTACTACGAGCAGTACTTC. The chain recombines TRBV14 with TRBJ2-7; D is unclear. Trimming stripped 0 bases from V and 3 bases from J, with 6 bases between. The CDR3 totals 13 residues. The germline V gene encodes CDR1 SGHDN and CDR2 FVKESK.